This TCR beta chain was recorded in a study of neurological immune-mediated disorders. MiXCR, applied by TCRdb to the 5' RACE reads, yields one record per CDR3 protein. Of about 40,000 distinct CDR3 sequences in the sample, 2.5% were seen once. This clonotype was detected many times. Trimming left V 5 bases short and J 1 base short, with 14 bases between. This CDR3 is 16 amino acids long. Germline lookup yields CDR1 SGHAT and CDR2 FQNNGV. This TCR derives from a man between 50 and 59 years old with multiple sclerosis. The sequenced sample consisted of PBMCs. The chain couples TRBV11-2 to TRBJ1-4; D is perhaps TRBD1 (6 bases). CDR3 coding DNA: TGTGCCAGCAGCAGAACGGGGGGGCGAACTAATGAAAAACTGTTTTTT. Its protein product is CASSRTGGRTNEKLFF.